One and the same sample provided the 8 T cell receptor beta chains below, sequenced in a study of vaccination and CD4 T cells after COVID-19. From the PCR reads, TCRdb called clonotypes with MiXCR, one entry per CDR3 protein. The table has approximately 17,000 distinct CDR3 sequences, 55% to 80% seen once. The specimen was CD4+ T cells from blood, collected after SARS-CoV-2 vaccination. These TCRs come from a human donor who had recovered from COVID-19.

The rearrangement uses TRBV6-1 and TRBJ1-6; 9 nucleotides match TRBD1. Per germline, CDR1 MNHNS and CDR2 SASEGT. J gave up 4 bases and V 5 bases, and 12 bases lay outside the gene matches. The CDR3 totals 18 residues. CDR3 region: CASSPHRDRVIYNSPLHF. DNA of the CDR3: TGTGCCAGCAGTCCCCACCGGGACAGGGTGATATATAATTCACCCCTCCACTTT.

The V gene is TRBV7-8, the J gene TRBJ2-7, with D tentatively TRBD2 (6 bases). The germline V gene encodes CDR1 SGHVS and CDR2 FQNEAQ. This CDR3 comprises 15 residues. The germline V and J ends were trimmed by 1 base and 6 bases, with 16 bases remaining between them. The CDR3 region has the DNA TGTGCCAGCAGCTTAGTCCCGACTAGGGGTGGCGAGCAGTACTTC. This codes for CASSLVPTRGGEQYF.

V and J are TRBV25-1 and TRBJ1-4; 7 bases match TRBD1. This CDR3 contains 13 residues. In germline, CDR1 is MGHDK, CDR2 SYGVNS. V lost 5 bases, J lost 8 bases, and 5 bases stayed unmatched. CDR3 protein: CASSLSGGEKLFF. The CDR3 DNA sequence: TGTGCCAGCAGTCTCTCAGGGGGAGAAAAACTGTTTTTT.

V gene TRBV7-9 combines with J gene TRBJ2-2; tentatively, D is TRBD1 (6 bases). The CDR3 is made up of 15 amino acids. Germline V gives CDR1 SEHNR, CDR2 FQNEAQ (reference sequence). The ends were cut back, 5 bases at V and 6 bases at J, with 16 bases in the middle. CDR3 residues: CASSLNRVPPGELFF. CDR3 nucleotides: TGTGCCAGCAGCCTTAACAGGGTTCCGCCCGGGGAGCTGTTTTTT.

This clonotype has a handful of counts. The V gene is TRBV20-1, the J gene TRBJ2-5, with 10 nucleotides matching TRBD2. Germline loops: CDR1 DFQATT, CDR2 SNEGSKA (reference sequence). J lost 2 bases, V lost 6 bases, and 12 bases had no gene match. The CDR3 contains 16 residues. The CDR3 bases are TGCAGTGCCACCCGGCCTAGCGGGAGCTTTCAAGAGACCCAGTACTTC. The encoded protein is CSATRPSGSFQETQYF.

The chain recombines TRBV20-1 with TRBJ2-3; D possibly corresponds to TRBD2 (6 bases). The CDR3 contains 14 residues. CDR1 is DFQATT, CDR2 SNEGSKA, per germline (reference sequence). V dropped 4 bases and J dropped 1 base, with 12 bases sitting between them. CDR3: CSAKTGVGTDTQYF. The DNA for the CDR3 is TGCAGTGCTAAAACGGGAGTGGGCACAGATACGCAGTATTTT.

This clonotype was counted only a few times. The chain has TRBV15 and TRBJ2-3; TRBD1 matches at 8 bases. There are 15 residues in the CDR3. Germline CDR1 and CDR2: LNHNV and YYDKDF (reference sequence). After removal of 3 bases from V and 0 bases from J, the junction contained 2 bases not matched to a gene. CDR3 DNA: TGTGCCACCAGCAGGGACAGGGTCAGCACAGATACGCAGTATTTT. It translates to CATSRDRVSTDTQYF.

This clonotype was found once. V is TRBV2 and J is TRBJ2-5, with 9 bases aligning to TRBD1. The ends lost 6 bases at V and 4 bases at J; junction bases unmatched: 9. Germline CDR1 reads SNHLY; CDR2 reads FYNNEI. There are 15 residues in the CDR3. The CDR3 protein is CASRVRTGVRETQYF. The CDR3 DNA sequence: TGTGCCAGCAGGGTTAGGACAGGGGTCAGAGAGACCCAGTACTTC.